The 2 T cell receptor beta chains below all came from one sample that was sequenced in a study of blood T cell repertoires in COVID-19. Data came from immunoSEQ multiplex PCR; TCRdb stores just in-frame clones and leaves some out. The sample includes fewer than 120,000 clones, less than 85% seen only once; the top ten take more than 3.5%. Sample: peripheral blood. Receptors originate from a woman older than 75 with acute or convalescent COVID-19.

This chain uses TRBV27 with TRBJ2-7; perhaps TRBD1 as D (6 bases). The V and J ends lost 3 bases and 1 base respectively, with 13 bases between them. CDR1 is MNHEY and CDR2 is SMNVEV in the germline V gene (reference sequence). The CDR3 totals 15 residues. The CDR3 DNA reads as TGTGCCAGCAGTTTGTCAGGGGCGGCGTCCTACGAGCAGTACTTC. Translating gives CASSLSGAASYEQYF.

The chain uses TRBV10-2 and TRBJ1-1; D uncertain. V gave up 4 bases and J gave up 3 bases, with 12 bases separating them. Germline CDR1 and CDR2: WSHSY and SAAADI. The CDR3 loop spans 14 amino acids. This chain's CDR3 is CASSADIMYTEAFF. The CDR3 DNA sequence: TGCGCCAGCAGTGCCGACATCATGTACACTGAAGCTTTCTTT.